Included here is one TCR beta chain sequence, with context. Profiling relied on immunoSEQ multiplex PCR, and the TCRdb table lists in-frame clones only, not all of them. The sample has more than 300,000 clones, under 90% seen once; the top ten hold approximately 2%. The sample originates from a study of blood T cell repertoires in COVID-19. J lost 0 bases, V lost 6 bases, and 8 bases had no gene match. The CDR3 consists of 16 residues. Germline loops: CDR1 SNHLY, CDR2 FYNNEI. The source is a woman aged 25 to 45 with COVID-19, enrolled during active disease. The gene calls are TRBV2 and TRBJ2-1; 7 bases fit TRBD2. Sequences were obtained from peripheral blood. CDR3 amino acids: CASSKLATSSYNEQFF. The CDR3 DNA is TGTGCCAGCAGCAAACTAGCGACCAGCTCCTACAATGAGCAGTTCTTC.